This TCR beta chain emerged from a study of human T cells and chemical hapten exposure. About the research overall: Patch tests put 0.01% DPC on the upper back, and the results were checked at 6 days.

MiXCR was run by TCRdb on the RACE reads, yielding one entry per CDR3 protein. In the table there are 190,000 or so distinct CDR3 sequences, under 25% of which are singletons. Sample time point: patch test 3, about 24 weeks after DPC sensitization. Regarding treatment: therapeutic diphenylcyclopropenone sensitization with weekly scalp DPC. Sample: whole blood, taken in connection with sensitization to the hapten diphenylcyclopropenone (DPC). The clonotype was recovered from a woman in her 40s with alopecia areata. Some clones in this sample may be carry-over from other donors' samples.

The CDR3 loop reads CSASGVGDEQFF. The CDR3 nucleotides are TGCAGTGCTAGCGGGGTGGGGGATGAGCAGTTCTTC. The chain employs TRBV20-1 and TRBJ2-1, with D possibly being TRBD1 or TRBD2 (5 bases each). The CDR3 spans 12 residues. Per the germline V gene, CDR1 is DFQATT and CDR2 is SNEGSKA (reference sequence). V lost 3 bases to trimming and J lost 8 bases, with 11 bases between them.